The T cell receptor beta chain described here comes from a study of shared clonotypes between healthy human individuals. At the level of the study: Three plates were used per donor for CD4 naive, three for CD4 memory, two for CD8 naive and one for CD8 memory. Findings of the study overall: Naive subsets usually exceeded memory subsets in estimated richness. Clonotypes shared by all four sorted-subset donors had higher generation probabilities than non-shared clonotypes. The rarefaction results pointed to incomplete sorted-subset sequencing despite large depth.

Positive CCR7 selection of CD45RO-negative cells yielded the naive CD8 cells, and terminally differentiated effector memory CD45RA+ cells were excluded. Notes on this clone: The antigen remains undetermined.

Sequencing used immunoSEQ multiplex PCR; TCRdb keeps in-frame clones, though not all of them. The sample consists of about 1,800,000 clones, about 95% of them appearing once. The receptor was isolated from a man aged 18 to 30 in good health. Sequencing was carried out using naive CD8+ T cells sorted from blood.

CDR3 in DNA: TGTGCCAGCAGCCAGGGGGGCTGGACTGAAGCTTTCTTT. Encoded protein: CASSQGGWTEAFF. The V call is TRBV4-2, the J call TRBJ1-1; D possibly corresponds to TRBD1 (6 bases). The germline V gene has CDR1 LGHNA and CDR2 YNFKEQ. The CDR3 totals 13 residues. The V end was cut by 3 bases, the J end by 5 bases, with 10 bases between.